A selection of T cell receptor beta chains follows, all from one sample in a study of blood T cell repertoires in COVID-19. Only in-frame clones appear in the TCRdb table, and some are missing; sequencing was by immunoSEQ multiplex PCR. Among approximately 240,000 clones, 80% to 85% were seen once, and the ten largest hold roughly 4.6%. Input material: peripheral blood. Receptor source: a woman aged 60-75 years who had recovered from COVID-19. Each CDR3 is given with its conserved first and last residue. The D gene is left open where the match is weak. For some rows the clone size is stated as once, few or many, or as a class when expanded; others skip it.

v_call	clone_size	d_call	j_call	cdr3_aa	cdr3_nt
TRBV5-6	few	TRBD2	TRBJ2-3	CASSLGRGGTADTQYF	TGTGCCAGCAGCCTTGGCCGCGGGGGGACCGCAGATACGCAGTATTTT
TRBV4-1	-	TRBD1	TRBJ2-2	CASSQYRGPANTGELFF	TGCGCCAGCAGCCAATACAGGGGGCCCGCGAACACCGGGGAGCTGTTTTTT
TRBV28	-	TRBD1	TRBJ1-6	CASREDRGLNNSPLHF	TGTGCCAGCAGGGAAGACAGGGGCCTAAATAATTCACCCCTCCACTTT
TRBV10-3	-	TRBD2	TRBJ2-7	CAISGGGAGAVYF	TGTGCCATCAGTGGCGGGGGGGCAGGAGCAGTGTACTTC
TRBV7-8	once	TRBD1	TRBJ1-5	CASSQRQGRDQPQHF	TGTGCCAGCAGCCAACGACAGGGGAGGGATCAGCCCCAGCATTTT
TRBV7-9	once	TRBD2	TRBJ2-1	CASSSTSGAYNEQFF	TGTGCCAGCAGCTCGACTAGCGGGGCCTACAATGAGCAGTTCTTC
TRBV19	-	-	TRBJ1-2	CASSAGQSFYGYTF	TGTGCCAGTAGTGCTGGACAGTCCTTCTATGGCTACACCTTC
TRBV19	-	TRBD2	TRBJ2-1	CASTPWWGGVNEQFF	TGTGCCAGTACTCCCTGGTGGGGGGGGGTCAATGAGCAGTTCTTC
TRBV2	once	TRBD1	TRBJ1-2	CASSEDRGIGYTF	TGTGCCAGCAGTGAAGACAGGGGGATTGGCTACACCTTC
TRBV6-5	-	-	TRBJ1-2	CASSLTGGGYGYTF	TGTGCCAGCAGCCTGACAGGCGGCGGCTATGGCTACACCTTC
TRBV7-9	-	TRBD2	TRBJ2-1	CASSPGLAGSEQFF	TGTGCCAGCAGCCCTGGACTAGCGGGGAGCGAGCAGTTCTTC
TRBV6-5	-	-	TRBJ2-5	CASIQETQYF	TGTGCCAGCATACAAGAGACCCAGTACTTC
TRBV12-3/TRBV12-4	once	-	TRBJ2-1	CASSPPAGQFF	TGTGCCAGCAGTCCCCCCGCAGGGCAGTTCTTC
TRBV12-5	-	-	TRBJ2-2	CASGHRDDTGELFF	TGTGCTAGTGGTCACAGGGATGACACCGGGGAGCTGTTTTTT
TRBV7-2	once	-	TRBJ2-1	CASSLGGKTYNEQFF	TGTGCCAGCAGCTTGGGCGGGAAGACCTACAATGAGCAGTTCTTC
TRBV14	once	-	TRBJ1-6	CASSQRRDNSPLHF	TGTGCCAGCAGCCAACGGAGAGATAATTCACCCCTCCACTTT
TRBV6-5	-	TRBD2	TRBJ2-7	CASSLGGESSYEQYF	TGTGCCAGCAGCTTGGGGGGGGAGAGCTCCTACGAGCAGTACTTC
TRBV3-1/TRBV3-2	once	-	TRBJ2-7	CASSQDLGALQYF	TGTGCCAGCAGCCAAGATCTTGGGGCCTTGCAGTACTTC
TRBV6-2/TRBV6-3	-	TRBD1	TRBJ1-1	CASSYRTGGPFF	TGTGCCAGCAGTTACAGGACAGGGGGGCCTTTCTTT
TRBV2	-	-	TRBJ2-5	CASIVRGQETQYF	TGTGCCAGCATAGTCAGGGGACAAGAGACCCAGTACTTC
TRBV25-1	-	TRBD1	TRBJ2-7	CASSEYSQGAFEQYF	TGTGCCAGCAGTGAATATTCCCAGGGGGCGTTCGAGCAGTACTTC
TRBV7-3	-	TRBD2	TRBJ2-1	CASSLQGSGGWNEQFF	TGTGCCAGCAGCTTACAAGGGAGCGGGGGGTGGAATGAGCAGTTCTTC
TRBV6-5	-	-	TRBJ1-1	CASSTYAEAFF	TGTGCCAGCAGTACTTACGCTGAAGCTTTCTTT
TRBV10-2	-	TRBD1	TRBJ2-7	CASSAPGTGGYEQYF	TGCGCCAGCAGTGCCCCCGGGACAGGGGGCTACGAGCAGTACTTC
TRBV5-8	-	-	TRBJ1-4	CASSQTGLEKLFF	TGTGCCAGCAGCCAGACAGGTTTGGAAAAACTGTTTTTT
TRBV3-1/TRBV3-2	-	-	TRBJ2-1	CASSQDRGSYNEQFF	TGTGCCAGCAGCCAAGACAGGGGCTCCTACAATGAGCAGTTCTTC
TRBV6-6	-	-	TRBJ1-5	CASSYVRSNQPQHF	TGTGCCAGCAGTTACGTCCGTAGCAATCAGCCCCAGCATTTT
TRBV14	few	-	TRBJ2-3	CASSPTGNTQYF	TGTGCCAGCAGCCCTACCGGGAATACGCAGTATTTT
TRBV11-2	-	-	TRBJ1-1	CASSLGTGNTEAFF	TGTGCCAGCAGCTTGGGAACAGGTAACACTGAAGCTTTCTTT
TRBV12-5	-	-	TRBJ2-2	CASGLVLGRSNTGELFF	TGTGCTAGTGGTTTGGTACTCGGGAGATCGAACACCGGGGAGCTGTTTTTT
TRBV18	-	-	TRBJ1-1	CASSLDRNTEAFF	TGTGCCAGCTCACTCGACAGGAACACTGAAGCTTTCTTT
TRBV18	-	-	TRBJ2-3	CASSPTGDTQYF	TGTGCCAGCTCACCAACAGGGGATACGCAGTATTTT
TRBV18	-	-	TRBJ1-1	CASSPSAPPLGGEAFF	TGTGCCAGCTCACCATCTGCCCCTCCTCTGGGGGGGGAAGCTTTCTTT
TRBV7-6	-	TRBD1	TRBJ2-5	CASSPPPRGQGPGTQYF	TGTGCCAGCAGCCCACCCCCCCGGGGACAGGGTCCAGGGACCCAGTACTTC
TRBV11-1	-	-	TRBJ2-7	CASSPRLTTYEQYF	TGTGCCAGCAGCCCGCGGCTCACCACCTACGAGCAGTACTTC
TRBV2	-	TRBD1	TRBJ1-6	CASSRDRVGSPLHF	TGTGCCAGCAGTAGAGACAGGGTCGGGTCACCCCTCCACTTT
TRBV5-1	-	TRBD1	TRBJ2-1	CASSPANRGNEQFF	TGCGCCAGCAGCCCAGCTAACAGGGGCAATGAGCAGTTCTTC
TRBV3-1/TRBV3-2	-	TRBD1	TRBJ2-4	CASSPLRDSLAKNIQYF	TGTGCCAGCAGCCCCCTCCGGGACAGCCTAGCCAAAAACATTCAGTACTTC
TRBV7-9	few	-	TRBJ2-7	CASSLEAGQYF	TGTGCCAGCAGCTTAGAAGCCGGGCAGTACTTC
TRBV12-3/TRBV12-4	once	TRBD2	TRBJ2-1	CASRTSGVPEQFF	TGTGCCAGCAGGACTAGCGGGGTCCCTGAGCAGTTCTTC
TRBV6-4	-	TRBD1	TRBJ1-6	CASRATGSFSYNSPLHF	TGTGCCAGCAGAGCGACAGGGTCCTTCTCCTATAATTCACCCCTCCACTTT
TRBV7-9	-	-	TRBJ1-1	CASSLVGGAGGEAFF	TGTGCCAGCAGCTTAGTAGGGGGGGCAGGCGGAGAAGCTTTCTTT
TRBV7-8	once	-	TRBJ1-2	CASSRSYGYTF	TGTGCCAGCAGCCGGAGCTATGGCTACACCTTC
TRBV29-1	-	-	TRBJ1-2	CSVKGDTSKGYTF	TGCAGCGTCAAGGGGGACACTAGTAAAGGCTACACCTTC
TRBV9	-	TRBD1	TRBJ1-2	CASSQGQLSNYGYTF	TGTGCCAGCAGCCAGGGACAGCTTTCTAACTATGGCTACACCTTC
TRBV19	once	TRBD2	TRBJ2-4	CASSGLASNIQYF	TGTGCCAGTAGCGGACTAGCGTCGAACATTCAGTACTTC
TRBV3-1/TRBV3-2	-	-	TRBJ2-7	CASSQWQASYEQYF	TGTGCCAGCAGCCAATGGCAGGCATCCTACGAGCAGTACTTC
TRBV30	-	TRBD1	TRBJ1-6	CAWSWDRGTSPLHF	TGTGCCTGGAGCTGGGACAGGGGGACGTCACCCCTCCACTTT
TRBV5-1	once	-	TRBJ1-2	CASSLAFRGRSHYGYTF	TGCGCCAGCAGCTTGGCCTTTAGGGGTAGGAGTCACTATGGCTACACCTTC
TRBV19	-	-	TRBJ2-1	CASSNPSSASYNEQFF	TGTGCCAGTAGTAACCCTTCTAGCGCCTCCTACAATGAGCAGTTCTTC
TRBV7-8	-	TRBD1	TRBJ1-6	CASSFLGQGASSPLHF	TGTGCCAGCAGCTTCCTCGGACAGGGGGCGAGTTCACCCCTCCACTTT
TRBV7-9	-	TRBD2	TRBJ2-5	CASSFGLAGGVQETQYF	TGTGCCAGCAGCTTTGGGCTAGCGGGGGGCGTCCAAGAGACCCAGTACTTC
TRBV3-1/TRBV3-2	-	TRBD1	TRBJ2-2	CASTYDRGETGELFF	TGTGCCAGCACCTACGACAGGGGAGAAACCGGGGAGCTGTTTTTT
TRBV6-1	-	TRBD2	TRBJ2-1	CASSEVIAGSNEQFF	TGTGCCAGCAGTGAAGTGATAGCGGGGAGCAATGAGCAGTTCTTC
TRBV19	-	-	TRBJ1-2	CASSIFSRNYGYTF	TGTGCCAGTAGTATTTTCTCCAGAAACTATGGCTACACCTTC
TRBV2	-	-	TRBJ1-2	CASSDGQGTAGYTF	TGTGCCAGCAGTGATGGTCAGGGGACGGCTGGCTACACCTTC
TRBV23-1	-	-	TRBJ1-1	CASSQAGENTEAFF	TGCGCCAGCAGTCAGGCAGGGGAGAACACTGAAGCTTTCTTT
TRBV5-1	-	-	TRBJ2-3	CASSLGGVPTDTQYF	TGCGCCAGCAGCTTGGGGGGGGTCCCCACAGATACGCAGTATTTT
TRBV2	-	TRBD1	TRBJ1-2	CASREQGWAYGYTF	TGTGCCAGCAGGGAACAGGGGTGGGCCTATGGCTACACCTTC